These 12 T cell receptor beta chains were sequenced from one sample in a study of blood T cell repertoires in COVID-19. The repertoire was sequenced with immunoSEQ multiplex PCR; TCRdb's copy has only in-frame clones and lacks some. The table shows about 59,000 clones, with around 73% occurring only once. The source material was peripheral blood. All receptors come from a man older than 75 with acute or convalescent COVID-19.

The genes are TRBV5-6 and TRBJ1-4; no firm D call. Between the trimmed V and J ends, which lost 3 bases and 0 bases, there was a span of 9 bases. Germline V CDR1 and CDR2: SGHDT, YYEEEE. The CDR3 is made up of 15 amino acids. This CDR3 is CASSWAGPTNEKLFF. The CDR3 nucleotides read TGTGCCAGCAGCTGGGCCGGTCCAACTAATGAAAAACTGTTTTTT.

The chain carries TRBV3-1 (or the pseudogene TRBV3-2) and TRBJ2-2; tentatively, D is TRBD1 (6 bases). The CDR3 is 15 amino acids. Trimming removed 1 base from V and 6 bases from J, with 12 bases in between. CDR1 LGHDT and CDR2 YNNKEL come from the germline V gene (reference sequence). The CDR3 loop reads CASSQVIQGAGELFF. The CDR3 region has the DNA TGTGCCAGCAGCCAAGTCATACAGGGCGCCGGGGAGCTGTTTTTT.

This rearrangement joins TRBV2 to TRBJ1-6; possible D gene TRBD1, 6 bases. The V gene lost 5 bases and the J gene lost 0 bases, with 14 bases spanning the gap. Germline CDR1 reads SNHLY; CDR2 reads FYNNEI. The CDR3 length is 17 residues. This CDR3 is CASSLSGALSYNSPLHF. DNA for the CDR3: TGTGCCAGCAGTCTATCAGGGGCCCTCTCCTATAATTCACCCCTCCACTTT.

This clone has a count of ten or more. The chain carries TRBV2 and TRBJ1-5, with 7 nucleotides matching TRBD1. V lost 6 bases to trimming and J lost 2 bases; unmatched junction nucleotides: 4. Germline lookup yields CDR1 SNHLY and CDR2 FYNNEI. The CDR3 sequence is 14 residues long. The CDR3 protein is CASSPQGGNQPQHF. CDR3 bases: TGTGCCAGCAGCCCCCAGGGGGGCAATCAGCCCCAGCATTTT.

The CDR3 region is CASSLETGNQPQHF. The DNA of the CDR3 is TGTGCCAGCAGCTTGGAGACAGGCAATCAGCCCCAGCATTTT. V usage is TRBV5-5 and J usage is TRBJ1-5; possible D gene TRBD1, 5 bases. Germline loops: CDR1 SGHKS, CDR2 YYEKEE (reference sequence). The CDR3 covers 14 residues. V was cut by 0 bases and J by 2 bases, with 6 bases left in between.

The chain couples TRBV30 to TRBJ2-7; D possibly corresponds to TRBD1 (8 bases). In germline, CDR1 is GTSNPN, CDR2 SVGIG (reference sequence). Deletions cut 0 bases from V and 6 bases from J, with 12 bases between. This CDR3 spans 13 amino acids. The CDR3 here is CAWSVTGGGEQYF. The CDR3 DNA reads TGTGCCTGGAGTGTAACAGGGGGGGGCGAGCAGTACTTC.

This clone was observed a single time. V gene TRBV10-1 combines with J gene TRBJ1-1, with D uncertain. This CDR3 comprises 12 residues. Germline lookup yields CDR1 WNHNN and CDR2 SYGVQD (reference sequence). Trimming removed 4 bases at V and 3 bases at J, with 6 bases between. The CDR3, as DNA: TGCGCCAGCAGTGGGCCATACACTGAAGCTTTCTTT. This sequence encodes CASSGPYTEAFF.

This chain uses TRBV5-4 with TRBJ2-1; 8 bases align to TRBD2. With 5 bases clipped from V and 9 bases from J, the junction kept 13 bases outside the gene matches. The germline V gene encodes CDR1 SGHNT and CDR2 YYREEE (reference sequence). CDR3 length equals 15 residues. The CDR3 sequence: CASRLGRGDSREQFF. CDR3 nucleotide sequence: TGTGCCAGCAGACTGGGGCGGGGGGATTCACGTGAGCAGTTCTTC.

The rearrangement links TRBV5-1 to TRBJ2-5, with TRBD1 matching over 10 bases. The CDR3 covers 15 residues. CDR1 SGHRS and CDR2 YFSETQ come from the germline V gene. J gave up 5 bases and V 4 bases, and 8 bases lay outside the gene matches. CDR3: CASSGGQGRFETQYF. CDR3 DNA: TGCGCCAGCAGCGGGGGACAGGGGAGATTTGAGACCCAGTACTTC.

The chain couples TRBV6-5 to TRBJ2-1, with D unclear. CDR3 size: 15 residues. Deletions cut 0 bases from V and 0 bases from J, with 6 bases between. Per germline, CDR1 MNHEY and CDR2 SVGAGI. The DNA of the CDR3 is TGTGCCAGCAGTTACTCTGCGGCCTCCTACAATGAGCAGTTCTTC. Translated, it gives CASSYSAASYNEQFF.

V gene TRBV5-1 combines with J gene TRBJ2-5, with D possibly matching TRBD1 (5 bases). V was trimmed by 0 bases and J by 4 bases, leaving 13 bases between them. Looked up from germline, CDR1 is SGHRS and CDR2 is YFSETQ. This CDR3 region has 15 residues. The CDR3 DNA reads as TGCGCCAGCAGCTTGGATCCAGGGAATTCAGAGACCCAGTACTTC. This gives the protein CASSLDPGNSETQYF.

The rearrangement links TRBV3-1 (or the pseudogene TRBV3-2) to TRBJ2-6, with 10 positions matching TRBD2. Germline V gene sequence: CDR1 LGHDT, CDR2 YNNKEL (reference sequence). The CDR3 spans 20 residues. V gave up 4 bases and J gave up 4 bases; unmatched junction bases: 16. For the CDR3, the DNA is TGTGCCAGCAGCCTAACAGGGACTAGCGCGTGGGTGGGCGGGGCCAACGTCCTGACTTTC. Encoded protein: CASSLTGTSAWVGGANVLTF.